These 13 T cell receptor beta chains originate from one sample sequenced in a study of CD8 T cells in ankylosing spondylitis. Regarding the study as a whole: Seven to nine highly homologous variants made up a TCR beta motif, and this motif appeared characteristic of ankylosing spondylitis blood.

Their specific antigens are unknown. MiXCR, run by TCRdb on the 5' RACE reads, gives a single entry per CDR3 protein. The sample comprises 670,000 or so distinct CDR3 sequences, over 15% of which are singletons, and roughly a fifth rests with the top ten. Sequencing was performed on blood, either unsorted or a sorted T cell fraction (not recorded which). The receptors here all came from a male donor with ankylosing spondylitis.

V and J are TRBV27 and TRBJ2-7; 10 positions agree with TRBD1. Germline lookup yields CDR1 MNHEY and CDR2 SMNVEV (reference sequence). J lost 2 bases, V lost 8 bases, and 3 bases had no gene match. The CDR3 is made up of 13 amino acids. DNA for the CDR3: TGTGCCAGCGGTGACAGGGGGCCCTACGAGCAGTACTTC. Protein: CASGDRGPYEQYF.

This chain links TRBV10-3 with TRBJ1-1; D call uncertain. CDR1 is ENHRY, CDR2 SYGVKD, per germline. The CDR3 consists of 12 residues. V was trimmed by 3 bases and J by 3 bases, leaving 5 bases between them. This CDR3 reads CAISDVDTEAFF. CDR3 bases: TGTGCCATCAGTGACGTGGACACTGAAGCTTTCTTT.

This clonotype was detected only a few times. The chain links TRBV4-1 to TRBJ1-3; D is ambiguous. The CDR3 loop spans 15 amino acids. Germline assignment: CDR1 MGHRA and CDR2 YSYEKL. Trimming pared 1 base from V and 2 bases from J, leaving 9 bases between. The CDR3 loop is CASSQGVSPGNTIYF. CDR3 DNA: TGCGCCAGCAGCCAAGGGGTCAGCCCTGGAAACACCATATATTTT.

This clonotype was seen a few times. This chain joins TRBV13 and TRBJ2-2, with TRBD2 matching 12 bases. The trim removed 4 bases at V and 6 bases at J, leaving 12 bases unmatched. This CDR3 region has 18 residues. Germline V lookup: CDR1 PRHDT, CDR2 FYEKMQ (reference sequence). The CDR3, as DNA: TGTGCCAGCAGCTCCGGACTAGCGGGGAGTTTAACGGCCGGGGAGCTGTTTTTT. Translated: CASSSGLAGSLTAGELFF.

This clonotype was counted a few times. The genes are TRBV14 and TRBJ2-1; D is ambiguous. Germline V lookup: CDR1 SGHDN, CDR2 FVKESK. The CDR3 runs to 17 residues. Trimming shortened V by 0 bases and J by 0 bases, and 12 bases separated the two germline ends. The chain's CDR3 is CASSQDQPLSSYNEQFF. The CDR3 nucleotides are TGTGCCAGCAGCCAAGATCAACCGCTTAGCTCCTACAATGAGCAGTTCTTC.

The chain joins TRBV6-1 to TRBJ2-7; D remains unclear. Trimming left V 4 bases short and J 3 bases short, with 7 bases between. The CDR3 runs to 12 residues. From germline, CDR1 is MNHNS and CDR2 SASEGT. The CDR3 loop is CASSVALYEQYF. For the CDR3, the DNA is TGTGCCAGCAGTGTGGCCCTCTACGAGCAGTACTTC.

This clonotype was recorded many times. The gene calls are TRBV4-1 and TRBJ1-4, with D possibly being TRBD1 (6 bases). The V end was cut by 3 bases, the J end by 7 bases, with 12 bases between. CDR1 and CDR2 (germline): MGHRA, YSYEKL. This CDR3 contains 14 residues. The CDR3 nucleotides read TGCGCCAGCAGCCACCCCTCGGACAGTGAAAAACTGTTTTTT. It translates to CASSHPSDSEKLFF.

V and J are TRBV6-2 or TRBV6-3 and TRBJ2-7; tentative D call: TRBD1 (6 bases). Germline V gene data show CDR1 as MNHEY and CDR2 as SVGEGT. The V and J ends lost 0 bases and 4 bases respectively, with 16 bases between them. CDR3 length equals 16 residues. The CDR3 reads CASSYSNRDSWYEQYF. The CDR3 coding sequence is TGTGCCAGCAGTTACTCGAACAGGGATTCGTGGTACGAGCAGTACTTC.

This clonotype was counted at least ten times. This sequence joins TRBV20-1 and TRBJ1-2; tentatively, D is TRBD1 (6 bases). V gave up 3 bases and J gave up 8 bases, with 19 bases separating them. This CDR3 region has 14 residues. CDR1 is DFQATT and CDR2 is SNEGSKA in the germline V gene (reference sequence). The CDR3 bases are TGCAGTGCTAGGGAGCCGGGACAAGGAGGAGGCTACACCTTC. Amino acid sequence: CSAREPGQGGGYTF.

J is TRBJ1-1 and V is TRBV7-2; D gene unclear. This CDR3 has 15 amino acids. V dropped 2 bases and J dropped 3 bases, with 13 bases sitting between them. Germline lookup yields CDR1 SGHTA and CDR2 FQGNSA. The CDR3 coding sequence is TGTGCCAGCAGCTTATTCCGGGAGGGTGACACTGAAGCTTTCTTT. Protein: CASSLFREGDTEAFF.

The V call is TRBV14, the J call TRBJ1-6; D remains unclear. This CDR3 has 13 amino acids. Germline lookup yields CDR1 SGHDN and CDR2 FVKESK. V lost 2 bases and J lost 7, with 6 bases in between. The CDR3 DNA sequence: TGTGCCAGCAGCCAAACGGGAAATTCACCCCTCCACTTT. Translated: CASSQTGNSPLHF.

This clonotype turned up a few times. The CDR3 sequence is CASSQDLAGTYNEQFF. As DNA, the CDR3 is TGTGCCAGCAGCCAAGACCTCGCGGGTACCTACAATGAGCAGTTCTTC. V is TRBV3-1 and J is TRBJ2-1; TRBD2 might be the D (5 bases). Germline V CDR1 and CDR2: LGHDT, YNNKEL (reference sequence). The CDR3 is made up of 16 amino acids. V lost 0 bases and J 2 bases, leaving 11 bases between the germline ends.

This clonotype was found many times. This rearrangement joins TRBV4-3 to TRBJ2-5, with D unclear. CDR3 length: 18 residues. V dropped 0 bases and J dropped 2 bases, with 19 bases sitting between them. Germline CDR1 is LGHNA and CDR2 is YSLEER. The CDR3 spells CASSQELIGQDSQETQYF. As DNA, the CDR3 is TGCGCCAGCAGCCAAGAGTTAATCGGGCAAGATTCGCAAGAGACCCAGTACTTC.